The next 26 T cell receptor beta chains were all read from a single sample in a study of CD8+ T cells in alopecia areata. RNA was extracted and reverse transcribed into cDNA as the sequencing template. The assay was immunoSEQ multiplex PCR, and TCRdb's table has in-frame clones only and misses some. The data show about 110,000 clones, with almost 60% seen just once and 20% to 25% held by the top ten. Sequenced sample: CD8+ T cells sorted from blood. The receptor source for this set is a human donor in good health.

The chain couples TRBV15 to TRBJ2-5; D may be TRBD1 (5 bases). This CDR3 is 15 amino acids long. V was clipped by 0 bases and J by 2 bases, with 10 bases between them. Germline CDR1 and CDR2: LNHNV and YYDKDF (reference sequence). DNA of the CDR3: TGTGCCACCAGCAGAGATAGGTCAGGGCAAGAGACCCAGTACTTC. Translation: CATSRDRSGQETQYF.

The chain links TRBV4-2 to TRBJ2-2; D is perhaps TRBD2 (6 bases). CDR3 size: 18 residues. V shed 0 bases and J shed 5 bases, with 19 bases lying between them. Germline values: CDR1 LGHNA, CDR2 YNFKEQ. CDR3 sequence reads: CASSQETGFAGRTGELFF. DNA of the CDR3: TGTGCCAGCAGCCAAGAAACGGGGTTCGCGGGGAGGACCGGGGAGCTGTTTTTT.

V is TRBV11-2 and J is TRBJ2-4; D is possibly TRBD1 or TRBD2 (5 bases each). The V gene's germline CDR1 is SGHAT and CDR2 FQNNGV. Trimming stripped 3 bases from V and 0 bases from J, with 9 bases between. The CDR3 runs to 15 residues. CDR3 sequence: CASSFRDVAKNIQYF. CDR3 coding DNA: TGTGCCAGCAGCTTTAGGGACGTAGCCAAAAACATTCAGTACTTC.

The chain has TRBV6-5 and TRBJ2-3; TRBD1 matches 11 bases. Losses at the gene ends were 7 bases for V and 6 bases for J; bases not matched to a gene: 3. CDR1 is MNHEY, CDR2 SVGAGI, per germline. The CDR3 totals 13 residues. In DNA form, the CDR3 reads TGTGCCAGCACAGGACAGGGGGCCGATACGCAGTATTTT. Its translation is CASTGQGADTQYF.

With respect to this clone: The same CDR3 also results from other DNA sequences found in this sample. V is TRBV15 and J is TRBJ2-5; D uncertain. The germline V and J ends were trimmed by 3 bases and 1 base, with 0 bases remaining between them. The CDR3 is made up of 11 amino acids. In germline, CDR1 is LNHNV, CDR2 YYDKDF (reference sequence). In DNA form, the CDR3 reads TGTGCCACCAGCAGCCAAGAGACCCAGTACTTC. Its protein product is CATSSQETQYF.

This clone was observed a few times. The J gene is TRBJ2-1, the V gene TRBV29-1; no clear D gene. This CDR3 region has 12 residues. Trimming removed 6 bases from V and 9 bases from J, with 15 bases in between. Germline CDR1 is SQVTM and CDR2 is ANQGSEA. CDR3 amino acids: CSVYDGPLEQFF. The CDR3, as DNA: TGCAGCGTATACGACGGACCACTTGAGCAGTTCTTC.

This clone was counted a few times. The chain is built from TRBV29-1 and TRBJ2-3; D remains ambiguous. The germline V and J ends were trimmed by 7 bases and 0 bases, with 23 bases remaining between them. The CDR3 sequence is 17 residues long. The germline V gene has CDR1 SQVTM and CDR2 ANQGSEA. The CDR3 here is CSADQGRIRLSTDTQYF. CDR3 DNA sequence: TGCAGCGCTGATCAAGGACGGATCCGCCTTAGCACAGATACGCAGTATTTT.

This clone appeared a few times. The rearrangement links TRBV23-1 to TRBJ2-3; a possible D gene is TRBD2 (6 bases). TRBV23-1 is labeled an ORF, and its function is uncertain. CDR3 size: 15 residues. The V gene lost 4 bases and the J gene lost 1 base, with 12 bases spanning the gap. The CDR3 here is CASSPGGGGTDTQYF. DNA for the CDR3: TGCGCCAGCAGTCCTGGGGGAGGAGGCACAGATACGCAGTATTTT.

This chain joins TRBV28 and TRBJ1-6, with D perhaps TRBD1 (5 bases). Germline values: CDR1 MDHEN, CDR2 SYDVKM. This CDR3 has 14 amino acids. Trimming cost V 7 bases and J 10 bases, with 17 bases left between them. The CDR3 region has the DNA TGTGCCAGCACTATTACGGGGGGAGGATCACCCCTCCACTTT. Its protein is CASTITGGGSPLHF.

The chain couples TRBV4-3 to TRBJ2-7; the D is unclear. This CDR3 comprises 13 residues. Germline V CDR1 and CDR2: LGHNA, YSLEER. The ends were cut back, 5 bases at V and 3 bases at J, with 11 bases in the middle. CDR3 residues: CASSDAVGYEQYF. Here the CDR3 DNA reads TGCGCCAGCAGCGACGCAGTCGGCTACGAGCAGTACTTC.

In its sample, this clone was seen a few times. The chain uses TRBV28 and TRBJ2-7; D perhaps matches TRBD1 (6 bases). The germline V gene has CDR1 MDHEN and CDR2 SYDVKM. V was shortened by 0 bases and J by 7 bases, with 22 bases between the two germline ends. This CDR3 region has 17 residues. CDR3 in DNA: TGTGCCAGCAGTTTATGGTTGTGGAGGCAGGGGTTTGAGGAGCAGTACTTC. Residues: CASSLWLWRQGFEEQYF.

Written as DNA, the CDR3 is TGTGCCAGCAGTGGGGACAGAGGTTATAATTCACCCCTCCACTTT. It encodes CASSGDRGYNSPLHF. The genes are TRBV27 and TRBJ1-6; 7 bases map to TRBD1. The V gene's germline CDR1 is MNHEY and CDR2 SMNVEV (reference sequence). The CDR3 contains 15 residues. Trimming removed 5 bases from V and 4 bases from J; junction bases left unmatched: 5.

This sequence joins TRBV7-9 and TRBJ2-7; unclear D gene. Trimming shortened V by 3 bases and J by 3 bases, and 15 bases separated the two germline ends. The CDR3 runs 15 residues. Germline V gene sequence: CDR1 SEHNR, CDR2 FQNEAQ (reference sequence). CDR3: CASSFPPGSDYEQYF. The CDR3 DNA follows: TGTGCCAGCAGCTTTCCCCCGGGTTCGGACTACGAGCAGTACTTC.

This clone was seen at least ten times. The chain is built from TRBV4-3 and TRBJ2-3, with a possible D match to TRBD2 (5 bases). The CDR3 sequence is 17 residues long. Trimming cost V 1 base and J 0 bases, with 14 bases left between them. Germline V gene sequence: CDR1 LGHNA, CDR2 YSLEER. Here the CDR3 DNA reads TGCGCCAGCAGCCAAGTGGGGAGACGGACGAGCACAGATACGCAGTATTTT. It codes for CASSQVGRRTSTDTQYF.

V usage is TRBV7-9 and J usage is TRBJ2-1, with 7 bases that match TRBD1. V gave up 5 bases and J gave up 0 bases; unmatched junction bases: 7. The CDR3 runs 16 residues. CDR1 SEHNR and CDR2 FQNEAQ come from the germline V gene (reference sequence). The CDR3 bases are TGTGCCAGCAGCCCAACGGGGACAGCCTCCTACAATGAGCAGTTCTTC. Its translation is CASSPTGTASYNEQFF.

The chain couples TRBV28 to TRBJ1-2; no reliable D call. V was clipped by 1 base and J by 2 bases, with 17 bases between them. Germline CDR1 is MDHEN and CDR2 is SYDVKM. There are 17 residues in the CDR3. The DNA for the CDR3 is TGTGCCAGCAGTTTATTGACAATGGCGGGCAGCAACTATGGCTACACCTTC. Protein product: CASSLLTMAGSNYGYTF.

As to this clone: The junction departs from the called germline gene at one end, perhaps through a read error. V gene TRBV7-8 combines with J gene TRBJ1-1; 8 nucleotides line up with TRBD1. The CDR3 has 12 residues. The germline V gene encodes CDR1 SGHVS and CDR2 FQNEAQ. CDR3 region: CASSLGQGAAVF. Written as DNA, the CDR3 is TGTGCCAGCAGCTTAGGGCAGGGGGCGGCGGTTTTT.

The rearrangement joins TRBV29-1 to TRBJ2-3, with 9 bases that match TRBD2. This CDR3 is built from 16 residues. The ends lost 8 bases at V and 2 bases at J; junction bases unmatched: 14. The germline V gene has CDR1 SQVTM and CDR2 ANQGSEA. The CDR3 protein is CSIGPLAGYSTDTQYF. Here the CDR3 DNA reads TGCAGCATTGGGCCTCTAGCGGGGTACTCCACAGATACGCAGTATTTT.

This clone has only a few counts. The J gene is TRBJ1-6, the V gene TRBV2; TRBD1 matches at 8 bases. The trim removed 9 bases at V and 9 bases at J, leaving 7 bases unmatched. The CDR3 runs 13 residues. Looked up from germline, CDR1 is SNHLY and CDR2 is FYNNEI. The CDR3 sequence is CASYGQGSSPLHF. The DNA for the CDR3 is TGTGCCAGTTATGGACAGGGTAGTTCACCCCTCCACTTT.

This clone was seen more than once but under ten times. The chain uses TRBV10-2 and TRBJ2-1; 12 bases are shared with TRBD2. Germline CDR1 WSHSY, CDR2 SAAADI. The J segment lost 7 bases and the V segment lost 4 bases, leaving 8 bases of the junction unmatched. The CDR3 contains 16 residues. The DNA of the CDR3 is TGCGCCAGCAGTGGGTATCTAGCGGGGGGGCCGAATGAGCAGTTCTTC. Translation: CASSGYLAGGPNEQFF.

The chain is built from TRBV6-1 and TRBJ2-7, with 8 bases matching TRBD1. This CDR3 has 15 amino acids. Germline CDR1 and CDR2: MNHNS and SASEGT. V trimming: 4 bases; J trimming: 2 bases; junction bases outside the gene matches: 7. This CDR3 is CASSAGQGGAYEQYF. CDR3 DNA sequence: TGTGCCAGCAGTGCAGGACAGGGAGGTGCCTACGAGCAGTACTTC.

This clone has just a few counts. The rearrangement joins TRBV5-1 to TRBJ2-7, with 7 positions matching TRBD1. Losses at the gene ends were 4 bases for V and 3 bases for J; bases not matched to a gene: 13. The CDR3 has 16 residues. Germline values: CDR1 SGHRS, CDR2 YFSETQ. Here the CDR3 DNA reads TGCGCCAGCAGCCCCGTCCTCGGGACAGTTTACTACGAGCAGTACTTC. Residues: CASSPVLGTVYYEQYF.

J is TRBJ2-3 and V is TRBV4-3; D uncertain. Germline V lookup: CDR1 LGHNA, CDR2 YSLEER. The CDR3 has 13 residues. V was trimmed by 0 bases and J by 13 bases, leaving 14 bases between them. CDR3 in amino acids: CASSQDFVGDKYF. CDR3 DNA sequence: TGCGCCAGCAGCCAAGACTTTGTTGGGGATAAGTATTTT.

Comments on this clone: The sample contains more than one DNA sequence encoding this CDR3. The rearrangement joins TRBV6-6 to TRBJ1-6; D gene uncertain. CDR1 is MNHNY, CDR2 SVGAGI, per germline (reference sequence). Trimming shortened V by 2 bases and J by 14 bases, and 7 bases separated the two germline ends. This CDR3 contains 11 residues. In DNA form, the CDR3 reads TGTGCCAGCAGTTACGGAGGGACCCTCCACTTT. Its translation: CASSYGGTLHF.

A few counts support this clone. V and J are TRBV29-1 and TRBJ2-6; 8 bases fit TRBD1. The germline V gene has CDR1 SQVTM and CDR2 ANQGSEA. The ends lost 6 bases at V and 2 bases at J; junction bases unmatched: 3. This CDR3 contains 14 residues. CDR3 protein: CSVQGAPGANVLTF. As DNA, the CDR3 is TGCAGCGTCCAGGGGGCCCCTGGGGCCAACGTCCTGACTTTC.

The chain combines TRBV20-1 with TRBJ2-1; D perhaps matches TRBD2 (5 bases). The germline V gene encodes CDR1 DFQATT and CDR2 SNEGSKA (reference sequence). The ends were cut back, 6 bases at V and 10 bases at J, with 13 bases in the middle. The CDR3 has 11 amino acids. CDR3 nucleotide sequence: TGCAGTGCCCCGGGGTCCAGGGAGCAGTTCTTC. Translated, it gives CSAPGSREQFF.